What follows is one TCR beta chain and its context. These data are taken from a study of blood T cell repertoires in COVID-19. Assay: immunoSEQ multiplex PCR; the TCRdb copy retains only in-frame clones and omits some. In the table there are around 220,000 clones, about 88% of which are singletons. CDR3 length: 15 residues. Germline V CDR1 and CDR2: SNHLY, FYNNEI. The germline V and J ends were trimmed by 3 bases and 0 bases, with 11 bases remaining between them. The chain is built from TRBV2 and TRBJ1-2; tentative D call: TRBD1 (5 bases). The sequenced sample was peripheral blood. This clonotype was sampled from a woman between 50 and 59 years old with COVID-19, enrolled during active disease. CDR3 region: CASSDGDSTNYGYTF. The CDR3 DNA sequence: TGTGCCAGCAGTGATGGCGACAGTACTAACTATGGCTACACCTTC.